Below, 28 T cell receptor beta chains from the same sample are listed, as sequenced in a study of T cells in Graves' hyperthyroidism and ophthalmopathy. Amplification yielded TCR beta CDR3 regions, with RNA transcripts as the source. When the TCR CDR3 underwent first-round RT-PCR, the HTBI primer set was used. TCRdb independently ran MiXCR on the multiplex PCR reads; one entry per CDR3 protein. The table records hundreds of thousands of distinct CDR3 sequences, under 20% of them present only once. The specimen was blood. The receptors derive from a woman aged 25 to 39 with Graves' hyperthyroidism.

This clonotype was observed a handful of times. The CDR3 spells CASSQDSRNAFF. The CDR3 DNA reads TGCGCCAGCAGCCAAGATTCACGAAACGCTTTCTTT. The rearrangement links TRBV4-1 to TRBJ1-1, with D hard to call. The germline V gene has CDR1 MGHRA and CDR2 YSYEKL. This CDR3 region has 12 residues. V was trimmed by 0 bases and J by 11 bases, leaving 10 bases between them.

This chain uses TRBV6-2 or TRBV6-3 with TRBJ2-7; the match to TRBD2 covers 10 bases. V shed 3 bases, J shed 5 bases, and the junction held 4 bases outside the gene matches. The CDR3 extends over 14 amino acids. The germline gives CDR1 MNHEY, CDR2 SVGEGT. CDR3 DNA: TGTGCCAGCAGTTATGGTCTAGCGGGAGACGAGCAGTACTTC. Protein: CASSYGLAGDEQYF.

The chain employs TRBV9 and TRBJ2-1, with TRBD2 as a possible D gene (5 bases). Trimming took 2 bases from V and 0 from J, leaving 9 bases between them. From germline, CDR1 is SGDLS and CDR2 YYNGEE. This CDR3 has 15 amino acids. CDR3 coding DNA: TGTGCCAGCAGCGTGTGGGAGAGCTCCTACAATGAGCAGTTCTTC. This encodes CASSVWESSYNEQFF.

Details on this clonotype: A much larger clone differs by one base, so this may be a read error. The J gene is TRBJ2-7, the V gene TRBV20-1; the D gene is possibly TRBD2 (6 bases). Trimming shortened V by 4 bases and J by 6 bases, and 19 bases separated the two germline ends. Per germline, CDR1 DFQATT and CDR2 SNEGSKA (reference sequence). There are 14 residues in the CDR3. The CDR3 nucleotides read TGCAGTGCTAAGGAGGCTAGCGTGGCCTGCGAGCAGTACTTC. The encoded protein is CSAKEASVACEQYF.

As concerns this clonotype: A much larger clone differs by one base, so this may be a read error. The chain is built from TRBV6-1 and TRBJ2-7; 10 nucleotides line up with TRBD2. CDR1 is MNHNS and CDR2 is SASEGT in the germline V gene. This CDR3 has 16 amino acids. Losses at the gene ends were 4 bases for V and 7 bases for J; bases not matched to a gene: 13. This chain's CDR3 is CASSGRLAGVTDEQYF. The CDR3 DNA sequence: TGTGCCAGCAGTGGTAGGCTAGCGGGAGTAACTGATGAGCAGTACTTC.

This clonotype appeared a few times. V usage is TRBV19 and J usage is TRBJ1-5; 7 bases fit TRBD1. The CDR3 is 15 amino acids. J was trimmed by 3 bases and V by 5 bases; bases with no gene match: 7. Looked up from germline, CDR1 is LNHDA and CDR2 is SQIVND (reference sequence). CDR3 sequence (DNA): TGTGCCAGTAGTTCAACAGGGGAAAACAATCAGCCCCAGCATTTT. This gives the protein CASSSTGENNQPQHF.

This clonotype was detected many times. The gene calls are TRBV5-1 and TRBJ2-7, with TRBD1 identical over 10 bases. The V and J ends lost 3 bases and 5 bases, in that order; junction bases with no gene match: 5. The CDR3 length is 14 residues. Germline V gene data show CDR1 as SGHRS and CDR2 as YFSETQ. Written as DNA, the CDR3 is TGCGCCAGCAGCTGGGACAGGGGAAGCGACGAGCAGTACTTC. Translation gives CASSWDRGSDEQYF.

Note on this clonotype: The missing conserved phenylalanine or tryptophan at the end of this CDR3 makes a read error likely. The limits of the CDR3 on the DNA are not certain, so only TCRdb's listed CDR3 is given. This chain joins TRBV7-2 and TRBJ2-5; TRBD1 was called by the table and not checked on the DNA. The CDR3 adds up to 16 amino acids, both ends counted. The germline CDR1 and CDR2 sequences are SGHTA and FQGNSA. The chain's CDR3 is CASSRRTNQLKETEYL.

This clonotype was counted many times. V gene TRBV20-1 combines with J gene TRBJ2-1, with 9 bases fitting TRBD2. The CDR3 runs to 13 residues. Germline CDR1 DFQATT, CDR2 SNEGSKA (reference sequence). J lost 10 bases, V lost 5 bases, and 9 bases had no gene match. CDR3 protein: CSACGRASLEQFF. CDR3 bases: TGCAGTGCTTGCGGGAGGGCCTCCTTGGAGCAGTTCTTC.

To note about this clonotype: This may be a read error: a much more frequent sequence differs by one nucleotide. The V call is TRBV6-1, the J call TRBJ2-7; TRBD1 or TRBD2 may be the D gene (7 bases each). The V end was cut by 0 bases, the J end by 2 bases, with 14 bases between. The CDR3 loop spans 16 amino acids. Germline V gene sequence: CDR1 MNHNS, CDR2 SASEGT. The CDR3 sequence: CASSEAGGDSPYEQYF. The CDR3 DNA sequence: TGTGCCAGCAGTGAAGCGGGGGGGGACAGCCCCTACGAGCAGTACTTC.

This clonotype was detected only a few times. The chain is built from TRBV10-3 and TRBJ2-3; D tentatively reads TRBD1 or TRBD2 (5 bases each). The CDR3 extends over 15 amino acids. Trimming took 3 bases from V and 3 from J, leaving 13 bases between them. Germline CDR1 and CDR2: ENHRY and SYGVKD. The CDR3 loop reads CAISDPGRHTDTQYF. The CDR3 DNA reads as TGTGCCATCAGTGATCCGGGACGTCATACAGATACGCAGTATTTT.

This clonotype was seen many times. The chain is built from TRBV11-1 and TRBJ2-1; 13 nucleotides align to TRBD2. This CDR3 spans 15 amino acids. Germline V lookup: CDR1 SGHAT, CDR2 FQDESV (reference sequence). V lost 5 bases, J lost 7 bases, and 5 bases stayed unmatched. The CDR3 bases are TGTGCCAGCAGCACGGGACTAGCGGGGCGGAATGAGCAGTTCTTC. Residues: CASSTGLAGRNEQFF.

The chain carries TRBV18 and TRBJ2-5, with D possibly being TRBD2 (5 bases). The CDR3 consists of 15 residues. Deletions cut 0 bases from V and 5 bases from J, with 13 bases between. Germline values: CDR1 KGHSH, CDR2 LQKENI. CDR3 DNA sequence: TGTGCCAGCTCACCACCGGAGGTGGCTGGGGAGACCCAGTACTTC. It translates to CASSPPEVAGETQYF.

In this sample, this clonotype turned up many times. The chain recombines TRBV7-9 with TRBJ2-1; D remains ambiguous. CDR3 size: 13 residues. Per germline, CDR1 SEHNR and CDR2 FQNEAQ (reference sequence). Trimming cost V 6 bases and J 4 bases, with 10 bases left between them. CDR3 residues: CASSLLGYNEQFF. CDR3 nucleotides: TGTGCCAGCAGTTTACTGGGATACAATGAGCAGTTCTTC.

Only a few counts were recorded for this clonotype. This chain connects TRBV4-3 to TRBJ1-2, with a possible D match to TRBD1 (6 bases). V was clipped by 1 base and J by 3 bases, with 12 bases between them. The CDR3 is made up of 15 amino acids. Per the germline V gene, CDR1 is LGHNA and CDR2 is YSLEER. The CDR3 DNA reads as TGCGCCAGCAGCCAAGGACAGGACAGTTACTATGGCTACACCTTC. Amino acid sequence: CASSQGQDSYYGYTF.

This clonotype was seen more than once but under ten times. The CDR3 spells CASSIMGSTEAFF. The CDR3 bases are TGTGCCAGTAGTATTATGGGGAGCACTGAAGCTTTCTTT. The genes are TRBV19 and TRBJ1-1, with D uncertain. Germline V gene sequence: CDR1 LNHDA, CDR2 SQIVND (reference sequence). CDR3 length equals 13 residues. The ends were cut back, 3 bases at V and 4 bases at J, with 9 bases in the middle.

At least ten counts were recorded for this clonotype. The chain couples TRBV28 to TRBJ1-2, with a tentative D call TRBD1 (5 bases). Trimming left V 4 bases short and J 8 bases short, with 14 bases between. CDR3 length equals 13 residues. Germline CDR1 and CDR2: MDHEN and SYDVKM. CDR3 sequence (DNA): TGTGCCAGCAGTTCTGGGGGAATTAAGGGCTACACCTTC. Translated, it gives CASSSGGIKGYTF.

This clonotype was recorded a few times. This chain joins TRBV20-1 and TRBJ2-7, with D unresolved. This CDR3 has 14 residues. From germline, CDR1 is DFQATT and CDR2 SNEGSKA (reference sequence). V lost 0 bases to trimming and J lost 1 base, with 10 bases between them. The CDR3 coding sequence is TGCAGTGCTAGAGATGACTCCACTTCCTACGAGCAGTACTTC. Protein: CSARDDSTSYEQYF.

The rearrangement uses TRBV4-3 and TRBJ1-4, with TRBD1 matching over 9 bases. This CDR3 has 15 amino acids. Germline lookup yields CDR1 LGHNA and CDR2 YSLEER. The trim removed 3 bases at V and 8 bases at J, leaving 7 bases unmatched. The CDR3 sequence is CASSHRQGEREKLFF. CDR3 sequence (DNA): TGCGCCAGCAGCCACCGACAGGGGGAGAGAGAAAAACTGTTTTTT.

CDR3 sequence: CASSQGQGGEKLFF. CDR3 in DNA: TGTGCCAGCTCACAGGGACAGGGAGGTGAAAAACTGTTTTTT. The chain recombines TRBV18 with TRBJ1-4; 9 nucleotides agree with TRBD1. Germline CDR1 reads KGHSH; CDR2 reads LQKENI. The CDR3 runs to 14 residues. V was pared by 4 bases and J by 7 bases, with 4 bases of the junction left unmatched.

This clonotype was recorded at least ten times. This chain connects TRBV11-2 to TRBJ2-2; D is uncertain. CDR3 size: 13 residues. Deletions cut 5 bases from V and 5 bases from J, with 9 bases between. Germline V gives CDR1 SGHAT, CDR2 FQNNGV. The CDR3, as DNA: TGTGCCAGCAGCCCGACGGATACCGGGGAGCTGTTTTTT. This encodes CASSPTDTGELFF.

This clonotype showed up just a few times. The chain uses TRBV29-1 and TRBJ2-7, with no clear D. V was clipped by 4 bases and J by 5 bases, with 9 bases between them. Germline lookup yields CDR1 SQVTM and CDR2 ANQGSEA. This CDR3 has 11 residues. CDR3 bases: TGCAGCGTTGTTGGGCAGGACGAGCAGTACTTC. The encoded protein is CSVVGQDEQYF.

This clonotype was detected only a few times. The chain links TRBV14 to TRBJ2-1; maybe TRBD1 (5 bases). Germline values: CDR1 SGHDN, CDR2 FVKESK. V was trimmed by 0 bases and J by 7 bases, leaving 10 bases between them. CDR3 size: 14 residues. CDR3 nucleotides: TGTGCCAGCAGCCAAGACAGGGTGAGGAATGAGCAGTTCTTC. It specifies CASSQDRVRNEQFF.

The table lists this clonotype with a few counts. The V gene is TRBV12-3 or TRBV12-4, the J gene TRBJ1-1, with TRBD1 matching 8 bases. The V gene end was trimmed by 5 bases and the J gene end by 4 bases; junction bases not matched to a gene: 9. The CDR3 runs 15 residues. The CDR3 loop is CASSPSRTGGTEAFF. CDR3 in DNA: TGTGCCAGCAGTCCCTCGCGCACAGGGGGCACTGAAGCTTTCTTT.

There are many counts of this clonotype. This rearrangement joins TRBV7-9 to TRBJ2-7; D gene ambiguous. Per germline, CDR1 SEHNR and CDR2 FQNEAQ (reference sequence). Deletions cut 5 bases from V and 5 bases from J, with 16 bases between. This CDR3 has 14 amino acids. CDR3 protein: CASSLSIEGHEQYF. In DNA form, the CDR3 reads TGTGCCAGCAGCCTTTCAATCGAAGGCCACGAGCAGTACTTC.

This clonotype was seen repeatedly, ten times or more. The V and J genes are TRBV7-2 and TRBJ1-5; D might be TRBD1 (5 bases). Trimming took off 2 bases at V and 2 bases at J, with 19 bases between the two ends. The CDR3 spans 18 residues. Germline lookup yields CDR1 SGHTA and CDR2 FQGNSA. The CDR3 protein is CASSLKRRGAERNQPQHF. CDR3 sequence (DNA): TGTGCCAGCAGCTTAAAGCGACGTGGGGCAGAGCGCAATCAGCCCCAGCATTTT. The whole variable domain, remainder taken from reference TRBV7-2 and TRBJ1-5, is GAGVSQSPSNKVTEKGKDVELRCDPISGHTALYWYRQSLGQGLEFLIYFQGNSAPDKSGLPSDRFSAERTGGSVSTLTIQRTQQEDSAVYLCASSLKRRGAERNQPQHFGDGTRLSIL.

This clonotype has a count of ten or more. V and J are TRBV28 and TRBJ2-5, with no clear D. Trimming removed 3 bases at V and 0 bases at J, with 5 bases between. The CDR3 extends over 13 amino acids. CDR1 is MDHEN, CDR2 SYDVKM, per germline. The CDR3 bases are TGTGCCAGCAGTTTGGGGTACCAAGAGACCCAGTACTTC. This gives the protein CASSLGYQETQYF.

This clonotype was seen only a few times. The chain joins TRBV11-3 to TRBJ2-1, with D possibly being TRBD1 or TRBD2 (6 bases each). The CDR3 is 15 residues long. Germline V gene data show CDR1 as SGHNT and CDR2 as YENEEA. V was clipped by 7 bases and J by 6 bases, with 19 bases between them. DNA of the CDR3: TGTGCCAGCACACTAGGGGCAGGGGACTTCAATGAGCAGTTCTTC. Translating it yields CASTLGAGDFNEQFF.